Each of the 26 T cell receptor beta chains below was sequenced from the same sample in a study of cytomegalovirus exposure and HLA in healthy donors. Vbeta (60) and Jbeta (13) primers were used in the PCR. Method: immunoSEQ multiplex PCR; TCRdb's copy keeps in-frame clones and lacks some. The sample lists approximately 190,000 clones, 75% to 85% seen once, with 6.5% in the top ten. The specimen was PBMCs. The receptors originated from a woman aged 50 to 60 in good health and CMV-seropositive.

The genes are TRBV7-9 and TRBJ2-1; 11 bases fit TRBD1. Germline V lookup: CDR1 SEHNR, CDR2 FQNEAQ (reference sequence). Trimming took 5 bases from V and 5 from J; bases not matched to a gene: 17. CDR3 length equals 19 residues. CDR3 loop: CASSKMGGAGTGGNNEQFF. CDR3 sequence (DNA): TGTGCCAGCAGCAAAATGGGGGGAGCCGGGACAGGGGGAAACAATGAGCAGTTCTTC.

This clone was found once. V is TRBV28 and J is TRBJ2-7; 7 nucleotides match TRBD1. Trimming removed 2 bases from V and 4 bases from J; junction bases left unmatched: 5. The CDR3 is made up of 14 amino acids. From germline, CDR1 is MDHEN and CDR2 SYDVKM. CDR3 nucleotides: TGTGCCAGCAGTTTAACAGGGGAAGTGTACGAGCAGTACTTC. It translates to CASSLTGEVYEQYF.

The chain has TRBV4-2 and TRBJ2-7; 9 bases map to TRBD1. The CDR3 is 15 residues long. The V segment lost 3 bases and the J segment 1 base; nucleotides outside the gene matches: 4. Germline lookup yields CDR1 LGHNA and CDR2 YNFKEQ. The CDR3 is CASSQGQGRSYEQYF. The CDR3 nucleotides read TGTGCCAGCAGCCAGGGACAGGGAAGGTCCTACGAGCAGTACTTC.

As DNA, the CDR3 is TGTGCCAGTAGTAGGTCCAACATGAACACTGAAGCTTTCTTT. Amino acid sequence: CASSRSNMNTEAFF. The chain recombines TRBV19 with TRBJ1-1; no reliable D call. Trimming stripped 4 bases from V and 0 bases from J, with 9 bases between. The CDR3 runs to 14 residues. The V gene's germline CDR1 is LNHDA and CDR2 SQIVND (reference sequence).

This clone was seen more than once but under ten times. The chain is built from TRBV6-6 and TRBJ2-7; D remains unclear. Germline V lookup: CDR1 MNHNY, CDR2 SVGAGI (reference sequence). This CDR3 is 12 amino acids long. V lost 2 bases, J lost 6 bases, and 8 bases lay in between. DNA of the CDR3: TGTGCCAGCAGTTACCCGGGTTCCGAGCAGTACTTC. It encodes CASSYPGSEQYF.

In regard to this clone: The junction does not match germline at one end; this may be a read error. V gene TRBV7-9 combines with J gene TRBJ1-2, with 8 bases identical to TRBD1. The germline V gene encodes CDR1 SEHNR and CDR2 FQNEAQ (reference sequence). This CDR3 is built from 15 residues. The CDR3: CSSSQKQGGNYGYTF. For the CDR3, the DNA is TGTTCCAGCAGCCAGAAACAGGGGGGAAACTATGGCTACACCTTC.

The CDR3 nucleotides are TGTGCCAGCAGCTTGGAGAGTACAGGGCGTAAGCCCCAGCATTTT. It translates to CASSLESTGRKPQHF. This rearrangement joins TRBV7-2 to TRBJ1-5; D possibly corresponds to TRBD1 (6 bases). The germline CDR1 and CDR2 sequences are SGHTA and FQGNSA. Trimming cost V 3 bases and J 8 bases, with 17 bases left between them. CDR3 size: 15 residues. The complete variable domain, with remaining parts taken from reference TRBV7-2 and TRBJ1-5, reads GAGVSQSPSNKVTEKGKDVELRCDPISGHTALYWYRQSLGQGLEFLIYFQGNSAPDKSGLPSDRFSAERTGGSVSTLTIQRTQQEDSAVYLCASSLESTGRKPQHFGDGTRLSIL.

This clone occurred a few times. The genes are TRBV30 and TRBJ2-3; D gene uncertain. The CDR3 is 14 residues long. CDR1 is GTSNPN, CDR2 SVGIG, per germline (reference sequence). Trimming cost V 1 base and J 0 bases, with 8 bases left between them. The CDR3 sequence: CAWSGRLSTDTQYF. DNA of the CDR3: TGTGCCTGGAGTGGCCGGTTGAGCACAGATACGCAGTATTTT.

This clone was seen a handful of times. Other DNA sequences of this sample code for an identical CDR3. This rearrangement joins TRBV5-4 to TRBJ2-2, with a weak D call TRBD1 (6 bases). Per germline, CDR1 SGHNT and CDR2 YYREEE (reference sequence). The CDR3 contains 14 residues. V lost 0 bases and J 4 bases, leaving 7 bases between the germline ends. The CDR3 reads CASSLVTGTGELFF. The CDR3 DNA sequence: TGTGCCAGCAGCTTGGTGACAGGCACCGGGGAGCTGTTTTTT.

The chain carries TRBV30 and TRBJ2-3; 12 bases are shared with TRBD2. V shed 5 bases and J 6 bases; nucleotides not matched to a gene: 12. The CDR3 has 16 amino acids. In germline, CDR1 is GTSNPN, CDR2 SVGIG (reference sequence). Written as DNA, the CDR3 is TGTGCCTGGTCTTCCCTAGCGGGAGGGCCTCTGGATACGCAGTATTTT. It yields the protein CAWSSLAGGPLDTQYF.

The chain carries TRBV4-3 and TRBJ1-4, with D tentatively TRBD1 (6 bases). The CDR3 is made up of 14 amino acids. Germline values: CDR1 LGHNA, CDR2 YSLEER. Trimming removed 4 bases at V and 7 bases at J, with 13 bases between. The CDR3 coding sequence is TGCGCCAGCAGCCTAACAGGGCTCCGTGAAAAACTGTTTTTT. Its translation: CASSLTGLREKLFF.

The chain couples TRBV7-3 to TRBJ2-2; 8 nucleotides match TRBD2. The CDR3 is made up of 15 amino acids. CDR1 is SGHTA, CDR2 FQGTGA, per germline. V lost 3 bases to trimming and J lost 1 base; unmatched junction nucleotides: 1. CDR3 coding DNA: TGTGCCAGCAGCTTTAGCGGGGTGAACACCGGGGAGCTGTTTTTT. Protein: CASSFSGVNTGELFF.

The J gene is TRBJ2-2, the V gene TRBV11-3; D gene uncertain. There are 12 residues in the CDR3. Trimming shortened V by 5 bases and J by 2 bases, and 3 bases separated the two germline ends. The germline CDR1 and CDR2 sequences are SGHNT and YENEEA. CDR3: CASSPNTGELFF. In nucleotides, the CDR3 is TGTGCCAGCAGCCCTAACACCGGGGAGCTGTTTTTT.

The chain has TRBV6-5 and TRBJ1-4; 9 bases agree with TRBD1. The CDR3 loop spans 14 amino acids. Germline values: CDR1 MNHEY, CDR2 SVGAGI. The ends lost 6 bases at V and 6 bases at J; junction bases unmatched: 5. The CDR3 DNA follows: TGTGCCAGCAGCCGGGGGACAGGGTATGAAAAACTGTTTTTT. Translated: CASSRGTGYEKLFF.

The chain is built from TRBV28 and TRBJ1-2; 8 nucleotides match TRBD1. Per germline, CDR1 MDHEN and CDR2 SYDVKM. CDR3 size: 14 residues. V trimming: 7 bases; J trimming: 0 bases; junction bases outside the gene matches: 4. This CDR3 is CASIRDRSNYGYTF. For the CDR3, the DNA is TGTGCCAGCATCAGGGACAGGTCTAACTATGGCTACACCTTC.

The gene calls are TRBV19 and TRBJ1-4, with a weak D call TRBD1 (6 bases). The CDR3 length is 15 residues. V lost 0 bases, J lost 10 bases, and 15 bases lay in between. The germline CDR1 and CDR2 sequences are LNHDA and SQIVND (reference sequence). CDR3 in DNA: TGTGCCAGTAGTATAGAAAGCCAGGGGAGTGGAAAACTGTTTTTT. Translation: CASSIESQGSGKLFF. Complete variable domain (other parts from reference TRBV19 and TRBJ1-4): DGGITQSPKYLFRKEGQNVTLSCEQNLNHDAMYWYRQDPGQGLRLIYYSQIVNDFQKGDIAEGYSVSREKKESFPLTVTSAQKNPTAFYLCASSIESQGSGKLFFGSGTQLSVL.

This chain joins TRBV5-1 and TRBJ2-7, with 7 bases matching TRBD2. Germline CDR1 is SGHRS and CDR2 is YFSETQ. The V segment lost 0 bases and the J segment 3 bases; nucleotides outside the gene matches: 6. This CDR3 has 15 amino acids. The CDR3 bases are TGCGCCAGCAGCTTGGGGGGGGGAGGGAGCTACGAGCAGTACTTC. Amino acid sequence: CASSLGGGGSYEQYF.

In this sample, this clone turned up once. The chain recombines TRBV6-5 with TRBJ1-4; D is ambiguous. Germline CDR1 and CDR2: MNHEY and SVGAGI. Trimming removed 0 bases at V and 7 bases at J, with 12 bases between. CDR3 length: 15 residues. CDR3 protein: CASSYSFRGSEKLFF. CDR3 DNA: TGTGCCAGCAGTTACTCGTTTCGAGGGTCTGAAAAACTGTTTTTT.

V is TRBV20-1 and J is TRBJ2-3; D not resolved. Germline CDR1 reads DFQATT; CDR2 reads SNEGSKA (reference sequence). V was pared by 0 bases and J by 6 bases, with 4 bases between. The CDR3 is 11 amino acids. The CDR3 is CSARDTDTQYF. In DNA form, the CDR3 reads TGCAGTGCTAGAGATACTGATACGCAGTATTTT.

The CDR3 DNA follows: TGTGCCAGCAGTTTATTAGCGAACACTGAAGCTTTCTTT. This codes for CASSLLANTEAFF. This rearrangement joins TRBV28 to TRBJ1-1; no definite D call. The V end lost 1 base, the J end lost 1 base, and 4 bases lay between the germline ends. The germline V gene encodes CDR1 MDHEN and CDR2 SYDVKM. This CDR3 is built from 13 residues.

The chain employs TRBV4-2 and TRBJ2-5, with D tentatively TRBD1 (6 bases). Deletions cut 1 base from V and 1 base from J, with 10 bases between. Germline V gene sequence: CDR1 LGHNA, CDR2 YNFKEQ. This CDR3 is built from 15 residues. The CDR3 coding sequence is TGTGCCAGCAGCCAAGGAAGGGGGACCCAAGAGACCCAGTACTTC. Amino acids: CASSQGRGTQETQYF.

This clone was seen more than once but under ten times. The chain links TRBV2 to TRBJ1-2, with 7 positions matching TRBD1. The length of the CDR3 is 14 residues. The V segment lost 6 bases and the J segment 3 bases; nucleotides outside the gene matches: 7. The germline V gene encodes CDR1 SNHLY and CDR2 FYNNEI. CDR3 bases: TGTGCCAGCAGAGGACAGGTTAGGGACTATGGCTACACCTTC. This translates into CASRGQVRDYGYTF.

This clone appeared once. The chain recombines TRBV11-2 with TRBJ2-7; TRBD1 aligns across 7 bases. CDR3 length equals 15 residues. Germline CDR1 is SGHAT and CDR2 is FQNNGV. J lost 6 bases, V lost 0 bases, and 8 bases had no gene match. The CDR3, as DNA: TGTGCCAGCAGCTTAGAAACAGGGGTTAGTTCCGAGCAGTACTTC. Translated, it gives CASSLETGVSSEQYF.

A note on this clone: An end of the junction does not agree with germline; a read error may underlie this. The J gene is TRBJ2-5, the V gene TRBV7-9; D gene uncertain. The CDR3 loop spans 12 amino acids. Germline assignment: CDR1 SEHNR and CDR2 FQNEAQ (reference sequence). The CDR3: CSSSLAGETQYF. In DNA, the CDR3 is TGTTCCAGCAGCTTAGCCGGGGAGACCCAGTACTTC.

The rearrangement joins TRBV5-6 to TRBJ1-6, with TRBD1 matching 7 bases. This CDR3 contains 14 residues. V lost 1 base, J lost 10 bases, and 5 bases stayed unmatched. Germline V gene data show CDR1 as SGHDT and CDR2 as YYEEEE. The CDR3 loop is CASSLRTGRSPLHF. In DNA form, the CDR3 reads TGTGCCAGCAGCTTGAGGACAGGACGATCACCCCTCCACTTT. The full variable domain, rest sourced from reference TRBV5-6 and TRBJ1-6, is DAGVTQSPTHLIKTRGQQVTLRCSPKSGHDTVSWYQQALGQGPQFIFQYYEEEERQRGNFPDRFSGHQFPNYSSELNVNALLLGDSALYLCASSLRTGRSPLHFGNGTRLTVT.

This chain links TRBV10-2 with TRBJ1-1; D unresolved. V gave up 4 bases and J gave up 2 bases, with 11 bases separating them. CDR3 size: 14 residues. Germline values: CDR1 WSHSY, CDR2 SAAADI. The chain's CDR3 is CASSATGYNTEAFF. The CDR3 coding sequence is TGCGCCAGCAGTGCTACGGGTTATAACACTGAAGCTTTCTTT.